This TCR beta chain was observed in a study of cytomegalovirus exposure and HLA in healthy donors (dated by TCRdb to about 2017). Some background on the complete study: An earlier analysis of a few hundred of the donors reported over 250 Gb of sequence data and some 110 million unique TCR beta sequences obtained from about 179 million T cells. About 310 gigabases of sequencing data and tens of millions of unique TCR sequences were included in an early release covering 550 to 800 HLA-typed donors. The genetic ancestry cluster associated with self-reported Caucasian donors included approximately 85% of the roughly 400 genotyped donors. The study aimed to test whether signatures of past pathogen exposure could be identified by cataloging public T cell receptors. The study profiled the T cell repertoires of 500 to 800 subjects by immunosequencing and related them to cytomegalovirus serostatus. Along with the roughly 700-subject first cohort, a separate validation cohort of about 110 different subjects was used. The study combined high-throughput TCR immunosequencing, statistical association of individual TCRs with disease status, and machine learning to predict cytomegalovirus infection status. A later analysis re-analyzed previously published TCR beta repertoires from 660 or so donors and added high-resolution HLA genotyping to study TCR occurrence patterns. Rather than drawing on any new phenotypic data, the later analysis identified candidate immune exposures from TCR beta sequences and the way those sequences occurred across donors. An earlier analysis of some 500 of the donors used high-throughput TCR beta sequencing to judge whether each TCR beta V gene segment behaved as functional or pseudogenic. Donor age, sex, ethnicity and CMV serostatus were compiled alongside the repertoire data. A later genetic analysis used genome-wide SNP genotypes for about three fifths of the 666 donors, treating that subset as a discovery cohort. Every repertoire in the discovery cohort had been generated on one and the same sequencing platform. Class I and class II HLA loci were covered by the typing at four-digit resolution. The number of typed donors differed by locus: 629-630 for A, B, C, DRB1 and DQB1; some 540 for DQA1; 606 for DPA1; and about 450 for DPB1. About five DR-DQ haplotypes were treated as single units for association and clustering because of strong linkage in the cohort. On average, 235,054 unique TCR beta nucleotide sequences were sequenced per donor among 398 genotyped donors of the cohort, with 15% to 20% of those sequences being non-productive.

Note on this clone: The specificity of this receptor is unknown. No base quality values were provided; no much bigger clone lies one nucleotide off.

In total, 630 or so healthy bone marrow donors made up the cohort. At the time of sampling, all cohort members were nominally healthy, though unrecorded immune exposures were likely present. The donor tested CMV seropositive and was one of the 289 seropositive cohort members. Each donor provided a peripheral blood sample, and peripheral blood mononuclear cells were used for TCR beta sequencing. Genomic DNA extraction from the blood cell samples was performed with the Qiagen DNeasy Blood Extraction Kit. The CDR3 contains 12 residues, cysteine and phenylalanine counted. Only CDR3 DNA remains: 36 bases, in frame from the first base. Sequences SQVTM (CDR1) and ANQGSEA (CDR2) are obtained from the germline V gene. Relative to germline, V is 5 bases shorter and J is 4 bases shorter, with 11 bases between their ends. Libraries were built with the immunoSEQ multiplex PCR assay. A mixture of 60 forward primers for TCR Vbeta segments and 13 reverse primers for TCR Jbeta segments was used in the multiplex PCR. Amplification of the CDR3 region of rearranged TCR beta genes was performed with a multiplex PCR assay on genomic DNA. The Illumina HiSeq System was used to sequence the amplified TCR beta libraries as 87-base-pair reads. The authors' pipeline ran thus. A later analysis counted some 80 million unique TCR beta chains across the 550 to 700 repertoires, and roughly 9.9 million of these chains were shared by at least two donors. To remove PCR and sequencing errors, raw reads were error-corrected and collapsed into unique sequences using a nearest-neighbor algorithm that merged closely related sequences. To assign V, D and J gene segments, CDR3 sequences were aligned to IMGT reference sequences. For a sequence to be retained, a match of at least six nucleotides was required to both a V gene segment and a J gene segment. Rearrangements were called productive when the CDR3 lacked stop codons and stayed in frame with V and J; all others were non-productive. Following IMGT convention, CDR3 was defined as the stretch from the second conserved V-encoded cysteine to the conserved J-encoded phenylalanine. The earlier analysis of about 590 of the donors excluded sequences that lacked an unambiguous match to a single V gene segment. An earlier analysis of almost 600 of the donors classified V segments as functional when productive rearrangements were above 56.7% and as segregating when the standard deviation between donors was above 5%. A statistical classification framework was developed to diagnose cytomegalovirus status using the catalog of TCR beta chain sequences. A later analysis assigned V and J genes by comparing TCR nucleotide sequences with IMGT/GENE-DB human TR gene sequences. Using the TCRdist pipeline, a later analysis assigned CDR3 sequences along with most-parsimonious VDJ recombination scenarios. In a later analysis, each TCR beta chain was defined by its CDR3 amino acid sequence together with its V-gene family, and reads lacking a unique V-gene family were excluded. A later analysis removed roughly 590 highly shared, low-generation-probability nucleotide sequences to deal with suspected cross-contamination and a sequencing artifact. In a later analysis, a clonal expansion index was calculated for each public chain from normalized within-repertoire ranks of inferred template counts. A later analysis computed generation probabilities with a VDJ recombination model fitted to out-of-frame rearrangements, and checked the results against IGoR. In a later analysis, TCR-TCR, TCR-HLA and TCR-CMV co-occurrence was scored with hypergeometric tests, and a repertoire-size bias correction was applied to TCR pairs. False discovery rates were estimated in a later analysis by permuting HLA or CMV assignments 20 times. In a later analysis, co-occurring TCRs were grouped using DBSCAN, and TCRdist sequence similarity was added for clustering within HLA-allele-positive subsets. For co-occurrence clustering, repertoires with fewer than 30,000 or more than 120,000 public chains were excluded, along with four to six repertoires with anomalous nucleotide sharing. Held by TCRdb, this immuneACCESS table contains in-frame sequences only and omits some clones. Under half of the omission traces to an unresolved V gene where checked; the cause of the rest is unknown. V, J and clone size were drawn from that table, and D and trimming were deduced from the DNA. The sample includes approximately 110,000 clones, with roughly four fifths observed a single time. Of the sample, approximately 13% falls within the top ten clones.

Broader findings and caveats from the paper: When HLA alleles, especially DR and DQ, strongly co-occurred, attributing TCR associations to individual alleles was difficult. Because counts were too low, roughly 18 rarely observed V segments, including chromosome 9 orphons, were left out of the earlier analysis of a few hundred of the donors. Correlated functional status among segregating V segments might be attributable to linkage disequilibrium, but an unknown experimental factor could not be ruled out. In a later analysis, about 17,000 TCR beta sequences were associated with specific HLA alleles at a false discovery rate of 0.05. In an earlier analysis of about 600 of the donors, most TCR beta V segments appeared in productive rearrangements about 87% or about 30% of the time, broadly matching IMGT annotations. In vitro tests confirmed that a few of the cytomegalovirus-associated TCR beta chains recognize cytomegalovirus antigens. In a later analysis, HLA-associated TCR beta chains showed more clonal expansion and lower generation probabilities than non-associated chains that were equally common. In both the original and validation cohorts, the classifier was reported to diagnose cytomegalovirus status with high specificity and sensitivity. In a later analysis, the rate of TCR association differed among HLA loci, with DRB1 alleles having the most associated TCRs and HLA-C alleles having the fewest. In the study, roughly 160 TCR beta chains were listed as associated with cytomegalovirus. In a later analysis, several top co-occurrence clusters were reported to appear linked to parvovirus B19, influenza, CMV and Epstein-Barr virus. The sequencing pipeline was judged likely to have produced a cluster of highly shared sequence variants as a technical artifact. A further reported finding was that TCR beta sequences accurately predicted the HLA-A and HLA-B alleles for most subjects in the first cohort. Most TCR sequences were observed very rarely across donors, whereas some public TCRs were present in many individuals. Roughly uniform sequencing depth across donors was assumed in presence/absence analyses, although this assumption may not hold. Compared with the 666-donor mean, donors in an Asian-associated ancestry cluster had fewer N-insertions in productive TCRs, according to a later genetic analysis. A later analysis found that most CMV-associated TCR beta chains appeared HLA-restricted, with HLA associations seemingly driven largely by CMV exposure. The cohort was sequenced for TCR beta chains only, and without alpha or paired-chain data the features that could be detected were limited. The authors suggested that the approach could potentially be extended to other disease states and immunological phenotypes. HLA typing was unavailable for some donors at each locus, so association tests used only the typed subset. CMV serostatus was the only immune exposure information available for the cohort. In a later genetic analysis, a missense DCLRE1C variant was associated with V-gene and J-gene trimming of TCR beta chains, and the association was replicated in an independent cohort. Some IMGT-functional V segments, including TRBV6-2 and TRBV6-3, could not be distinguished by the 87-base-pair reads and were therefore excluded.

Sequences were obtained from PBMCs. This TCR was recovered from a woman in her sixties or seventies in good health and CMV-seropositive. The chain was built from TRBV29-1 and TRBJ1-2; the D gene cannot be named for sure. The nucleotide sequence is TGCAGCGTTTCAGTACCGGGCTATGGCTACACCTTC. Translated, this gives CSVSVPGYGYTF.